What follows are 10 T cell receptor beta chains derived from one specimen sequenced in a study of cytomegalovirus exposure and HLA in healthy donors. 60 Vbeta and 13 Jbeta primers were used in PCR. Repertoires were generated with immunoSEQ multiplex PCR, while TCRdb's copy carries only in-frame clones and drops some. The sample shows approximately 88,000 clones, roughly 79% of them seen only once. Sequenced material: PBMCs. These receptors originate from a male donor in good health and CMV-seronegative.

This clone was counted a few times. The V and J genes are TRBV5-1 and TRBJ1-2; no reliable D call. Germline assignment: CDR1 SGHRS and CDR2 YFSETQ. This CDR3 spans 16 amino acids. The V end lost 4 bases, the J end lost 2 bases, and 18 bases lay between the germline ends. The CDR3 region has the DNA TGCGCCAGCAGCCCGGGAGACAAGAGTACCAACTATGGCTACACCTTC. It yields the protein CASSPGDKSTNYGYTF.

The CDR3 protein is CASSESSGFSEQYF. CDR3 coding DNA: TGCGCCAGCAGTGAGTCATCGGGGTTTAGCGAGCAGTACTTC. The gene calls are TRBV10-1 and TRBJ2-7; TRBD2 might be the D (5 bases). This CDR3 has 14 amino acids. Germline V gives CDR1 WNHNN, CDR2 SYGVQD (reference sequence). Deletions cut 0 bases from V and 6 bases from J, with 12 bases between.

The V gene is TRBV5-6, the J gene TRBJ1-5, with D hard to call. The CDR3 has 13 residues. Germline loops: CDR1 SGHDT, CDR2 YYEEEE. Deletions cut 2 bases from V and 5 bases from J, with 8 bases between. The CDR3 region is CASSLTADQPQHF. The CDR3 DNA reads as TGTGCCAGCAGCTTAACAGCCGATCAGCCCCAGCATTTT.

The chain has TRBV9 and TRBJ1-2; D is possibly TRBD1 (5 bases). There are 13 residues in the CDR3. Trimming removed 0 bases from V and 5 bases from J, with 8 bases in between. The germline V gene has CDR1 SGDLS and CDR2 YYNGEE. The CDR3 sequence: CASSVDPGYGYTF. CDR3 coding DNA: TGTGCCAGCAGCGTAGATCCAGGGTATGGCTACACCTTC. Filled out from reference TRBV9 and TRBJ1-2, the complete variable domain reads DSGVTQTPKHLITATGQRVTLRCSPRSGDLSVYWYQQSLDQGLQFLIQYYNGEERAKGNILERFSAQQFPDLHSELNLSSLELGDSALYFCASSVDPGYGYTFGSGTRLTVV.

The chain has TRBV19 and TRBJ1-5, with 12 bases fitting TRBD1. Germline loops: CDR1 LNHDA, CDR2 SQIVND (reference sequence). The CDR3 has 16 residues. Trimming took 8 bases from V and 3 from J; bases not matched to a gene: 8. The CDR3 region is CASDPGQGAPNQPQHF. CDR3 coding DNA: TGTGCCAGTGATCCGGGACAGGGGGCCCCCAATCAGCCCCAGCATTTT. Drawing the rest from reference TRBV19 and TRBJ1-5, the complete variable domain is DGGITQSPKYLFRKEGQNVTLSCEQNLNHDAMYWYRQDPGQGLRLIYYSQIVNDFQKGDIAEGYSVSREKKESFPLTVTSAQKNPTAFYLCASDPGQGAPNQPQHFGDGTRLSIL.

Here the CDR3 reads CASSLNRIVGTEAFF. As DNA, the CDR3 is TGTGCCAGCAGCTTAAACAGAATTGTTGGCACTGAAGCTTTCTTT. The rearrangement links TRBV7-2 to TRBJ1-1; D is undetermined. Germline V gene sequence: CDR1 SGHTA, CDR2 FQGNSA. The CDR3 length is 15 residues. V lost 2 bases, J lost 4 bases, and 14 bases lay in between.

J is TRBJ2-5 and V is TRBV10-3; the match to TRBD1 covers 10 bases. The junction had 5 bases not matched to a gene; V was cut back by 6 bases and J by 4 bases. CDR3 length equals 14 residues. The germline V gene has CDR1 ENHRY and CDR2 SYGVKD. CDR3 in DNA: TGTGCCATCAGGGACAGGACAGGGGGAGAGACCCAGTACTTC. Its protein is CAIRDRTGGETQYF.

V usage is TRBV2 and J usage is TRBJ2-1; TRBD2 matches 10 bases. The CDR3 covers 15 residues. V was pared by 4 bases and J by 3 bases, with 3 bases of the junction left unmatched. CDR1 and CDR2 (germline): SNHLY, FYNNEI. The CDR3 DNA follows: TGTGCCAGCAGTGGAAGCGGGGGGGGCTACAATGAGCAGTTCTTC. It codes for CASSGSGGGYNEQFF.

This rearrangement joins TRBV10-3 to TRBJ2-3, with D tentatively TRBD2 (7 bases). V was trimmed by 8 bases and J by 2 bases, leaving 17 bases between them. Per the germline V gene, CDR1 is ENHRY and CDR2 is SYGVKD. This CDR3 spans 15 amino acids. CDR3 region: CAIGARGGATDTQYF. As DNA, the CDR3 is TGTGCCATCGGGGCCAGGGGAGGGGCCACAGATACGCAGTATTTT.

V is TRBV4-1 and J is TRBJ1-5, with D maybe TRBD1 (5 bases). The CDR3 loop spans 16 amino acids. Germline CDR1 and CDR2: MGHRA and YSYEKL. V was cut by 4 bases and J by 4 bases, with 17 bases left in between. CDR3 bases: TGCGCCAGCAGCCCCACCCCCCAGGGCCGGAATCAGCCCCAGCATTTT. Translating gives CASSPTPQGRNQPQHF.